This T cell receptor (beta chain) came from a study of response to subunit inactivated influenza vaccine (dated by TCRdb to the late 2010s). About the study as a whole: Deep quantitative profiling of the T cell receptor repertoire was used in the study to follow responses to a trivalent subunit inactivated influenza vaccine. Broad study findings and their caveats: The authors proposed that each seasonal influenza vaccination may bring in only a limited number of new T cells.

As regards this clonotype: No cognate antigen has been identified for it. The sample holds no much larger clone one base away, and base qualities are not on file.

Libraries were built with RT-PCR. Sequencing relied on an Illumina HiSeq 2500. TCRdb reanalyzed the raw reads on its own, using fastp at Q25 for trimming and MiXCR for clone calling, and kept in-frame beta chains. When rows share a CDR3 protein, they turn into one entry using the most common DNA and genes. This sample gives about 500,000 distinct CDR3 sequences in total; 7.2% of them show up just once. The ten largest make up around 12% of the sample. The sequence was collected from a man aged 50 to 69 who received an inactivated influenza vaccine. Donor details come from another sample of the same person, matched by shared clones. The sequences come from PBMCs from blood, collected around 25 months after vaccination.

This receptor carries the CDR3 CASSRGQIAYEQYF. DNA sequence: TGTGCCAGCAGCCGGGGTCAGATCGCCTACGAGCAGTACTTC. Recombination linked TRBV11-2 to TRBJ2-7, with TRBD2 perhaps the D gene, on 5 matching bases. The CDR3 numbers 14 residues from cysteine through phenylalanine. Kept here is only the CDR3 DNA, which spans 42 bases and is read in frame from base 1. Between the V and J ends, shortened by 5 bases and 2 bases respectively, the junction contains 13 bases. Reading the germline V gene gives CDR1 SGHAT and CDR2 FQNNGV.